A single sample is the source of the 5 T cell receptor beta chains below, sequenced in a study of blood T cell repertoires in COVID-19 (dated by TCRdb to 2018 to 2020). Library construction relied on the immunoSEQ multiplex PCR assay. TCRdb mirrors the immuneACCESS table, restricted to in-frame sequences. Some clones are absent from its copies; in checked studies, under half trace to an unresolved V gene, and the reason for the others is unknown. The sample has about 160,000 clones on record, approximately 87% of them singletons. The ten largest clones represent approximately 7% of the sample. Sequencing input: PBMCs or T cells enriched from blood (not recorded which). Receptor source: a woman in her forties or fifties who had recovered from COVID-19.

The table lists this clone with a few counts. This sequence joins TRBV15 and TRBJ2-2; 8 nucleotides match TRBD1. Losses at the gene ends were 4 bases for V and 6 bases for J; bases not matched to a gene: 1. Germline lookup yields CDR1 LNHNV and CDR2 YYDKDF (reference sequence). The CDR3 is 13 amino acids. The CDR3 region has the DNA TGTGCCACCAGCACAGGGGGCCCCGGGGAGCTGTTTTTT. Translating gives CATSTGGPGELFF.

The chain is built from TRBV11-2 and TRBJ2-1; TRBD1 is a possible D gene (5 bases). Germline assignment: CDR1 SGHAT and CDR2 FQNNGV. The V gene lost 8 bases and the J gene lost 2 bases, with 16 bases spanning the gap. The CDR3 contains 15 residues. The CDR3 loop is CASRRGAGAYNEQFF. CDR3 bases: TGTGCCAGCCGAAGGGGTGCAGGTGCCTACAATGAGCAGTTCTTC.

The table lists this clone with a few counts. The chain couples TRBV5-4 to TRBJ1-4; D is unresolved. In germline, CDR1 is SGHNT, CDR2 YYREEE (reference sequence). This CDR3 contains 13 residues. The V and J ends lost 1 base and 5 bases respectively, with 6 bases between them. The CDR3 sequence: CASSLTVNEKLFF. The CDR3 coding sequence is TGTGCCAGCAGCTTGACGGTAAATGAAAAACTGTTTTTT. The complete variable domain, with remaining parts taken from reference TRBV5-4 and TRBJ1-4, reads ETGVTQSPTHLIKTRGQQVTLRCSSQSGHNTVSWYQQALGQGPQFIFQYYREEENGRGNFPPRFSGLQFPNYSSELNVNALELDDSALYLCASSLTVNEKLFFGSGTQLSVL.

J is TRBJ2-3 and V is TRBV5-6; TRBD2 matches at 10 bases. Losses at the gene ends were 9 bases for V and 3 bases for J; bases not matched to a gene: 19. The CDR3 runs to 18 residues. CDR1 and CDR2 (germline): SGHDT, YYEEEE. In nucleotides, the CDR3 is TGTGCCACCAGATTATCCCCCGTAAGCGGGGGGGCGACAGATACGCAGTATTTT. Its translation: CATRLSPVSGGATDTQYF.

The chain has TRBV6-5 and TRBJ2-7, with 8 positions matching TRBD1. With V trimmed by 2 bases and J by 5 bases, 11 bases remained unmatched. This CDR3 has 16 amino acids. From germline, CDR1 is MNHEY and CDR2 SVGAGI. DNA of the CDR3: TGTGCCAGCAGTTACCTGCTGGGGCAGGGGGCCAACGAGCAGTACTTC. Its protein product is CASSYLLGQGANEQYF.